Included here is one TCR beta chain sequence, with context. Authors' methods: It was from reference gene primer amplification that nucleated cell counts were estimated. Repertoires were generated with immunoSEQ multiplex PCR, while TCRdb's copy carries only in-frame clones and drops some. V, J and clone size are taken as reported in that table, and D and trimming were inferred from the DNA itself. The profile shows around 60,000 clones, 60% to 85% of them singletons. Trimming cost V 3 bases and J 3 bases, with 8 bases left between them. The CDR3 runs to 13 residues. Germline CDR1 reads MDHEN; CDR2 reads SYDVKM. Patients of the Seattle cohort, enrolled during active infection, were followed longitudinally. The sample originates from a study of blood T cell repertoires in COVID-19. Looking at the study overall: Italy, Spain and the United States were the sources of the convalescent and acute COVID-19 samples.

The sequence was collected from a man aged 25-45 years with COVID-19, enrolled during active disease. The sequencing input was peripheral blood. The chain has TRBV28 and TRBJ1-2; D is possibly TRBD1 (5 bases). The CDR3 is CASSFARDYGYTF. DNA of the CDR3: TGTGCCAGCAGTTTTGCCAGGGACTATGGCTACACCTTC.